The next 30 T cell receptor beta chains were all read from a single sample in a study of Ad26.COV2.S vaccination and SARS-CoV-2 variants. Sequencing was performed with immunoSEQ multiplex PCR; in TCRdb, only in-frame clones are kept and a portion is missing. This sample has hundreds of thousands of clones, with 75% to 90% found just once. Treatment: some 19 received Ad26.COV2.S at low or high dose, single or two shots; roughly five received placebo; per-sample allocation not given. All samples were drawn on day 63, counting from the first vaccine or placebo injection. The sample was peripheral blood, taken in a trial of Ad26.COV2.S vaccine versus placebo. The receptors derive from a person aged 18-65 years who received the Ad26.COV2.S COVID-19 vaccine or a placebo.

The chain recombines TRBV9 with TRBJ1-1, with D possibly being TRBD1 (6 bases). The CDR3 totals 15 residues. Deletions cut 2 bases from V and 2 bases from J, with 13 bases between. Germline CDR1 and CDR2: SGDLS and YYNGEE. CDR3: CASSVGGHLNTEAFF. The CDR3 region has the DNA TGTGCCAGCAGCGTGGGGGGACACCTCAACACTGAAGCTTTCTTT.

This clone was seen only a few times. The V gene is TRBV5-1, the J gene TRBJ1-5; D is unresolved. This CDR3 has 15 amino acids. V was cut by 1 base and J by 4 bases, with 12 bases left in between. Germline lookup yields CDR1 SGHRS and CDR2 YFSETQ. CDR3 coding DNA: TGCGCCAGCAGCTTGACCCATGGGAGGAATCAGCCCCAGCATTTT. Encoded protein: CASSLTHGRNQPQHF.

This chain links TRBV4-1 with TRBJ2-5; D gene unclear. CDR1 is MGHRA, CDR2 YSYEKL, per germline. V was trimmed by 0 bases and J by 2 bases, leaving 13 bases between them. This CDR3 has 16 amino acids. The CDR3 bases are TGCGCCAGCAGCCAAGAATTTTGGGCAGATCAAGAGACCCAGTACTTC. Protein product: CASSQEFWADQETQYF.

V gene TRBV24-1 combines with J gene TRBJ2-2; 8 nucleotides line up with TRBD2. This CDR3 comprises 15 residues. Trimming at V came to 5 bases and at J to 4 bases, leaving 5 bases not matched to a gene. The V gene's germline CDR1 is KGHDR and CDR2 SFDVKD. CDR3 region: CATSVAGGPTGELFF. The DNA of the CDR3 is TGTGCCACCAGTGTTGCGGGAGGCCCCACCGGGGAGCTGTTTTTT.

This chain connects TRBV5-1 to TRBJ2-5; unclear D gene. This CDR3 region has 15 residues. Trimming took 4 bases from V and 4 from J, leaving 17 bases between them. Germline values: CDR1 SGHRS, CDR2 YFSETQ. CDR3 nucleotide sequence: TGCGCCAGCAGCCGCCCTGGCCCTGGGATAGAGACCCAGTACTTC. Its translation: CASSRPGPGIETQYF.

The gene calls are TRBV4-2 and TRBJ1-4, with a tentative D call TRBD1 (5 bases). This CDR3 has 17 amino acids. V was pared by 6 bases and J by 4 bases, with 21 bases between. CDR1 and CDR2 from the germline V gene are LGHNA and YNFKEQ. In DNA, the CDR3 is TGTGCCAGCAGTAGGCGTGCGGGGGGAATGGGTAATGAAAAACTGTTTTTT. Encoded protein: CASSRRAGGMGNEKLFF.

On this clone: Within the sample, other DNA sequences also encode this same CDR3. CDR3: CASSLGGSQETQYF. CDR3 nucleotides: TGTGCCAGCAGCCTGGGAGGCAGTCAAGAGACCCAGTACTTC. The rearrangement links TRBV7-2 to TRBJ2-5; D possibly corresponds to TRBD2 (6 bases). The V and J ends lost 5 bases and 2 bases respectively, with 12 bases between them. Per germline, CDR1 SGHTA and CDR2 FQGNSA. The CDR3 is 14 residues long. The full variable domain, completed using reference TRBV7-2 and TRBJ2-5, is GAGVSQSPSNKVTEKGKDVELRCDPISGHTALYWYRQSLGQGLEFLIYFQGNSAPDKSGLPSDRFSAERTGGSVSTLTIQRTQQEDSAVYLCASSLGGSQETQYFGPGTRLLVL.

The chain has TRBV18 and TRBJ2-1, with D possibly TRBD1 on 7 matching bases. Germline-derived CDR1 and CDR2 are KGHSH and LQKENI. This CDR3 region has 14 residues. V was shortened by 4 bases and J by 4 bases, with 11 bases between the two germline ends. CDR3 in DNA: TGTGCCAGCTCACGGTCAGGGGGGTACAATGAGCAGTTCTTC. It codes for CASSRSGGYNEQFF.

V is TRBV19 and J is TRBJ1-2; 9 bases match TRBD1. This CDR3 is 12 amino acids long. CDR1 and CDR2 from the germline V gene are LNHDA and SQIVND (reference sequence). V lost 2 bases to trimming and J lost 13 bases; unmatched junction nucleotides: 5. The CDR3 DNA reads TGTGCCAGTAGTATATCACAGGGGGCCGTCACCTTC. It yields the protein CASSISQGAVTF.

The chain is built from TRBV21-1 and TRBJ2-1; TRBD2, the table's D call, was not compared with the DNA. TRBV21-1 is shown as a pseudogene. This CDR3 spans 18 amino acids. Here the CDR3 DNA reads TGTGCCAGCAGCTTCCCCGGGACTAGTGATTTCTCCTACAATGAGCAGTTCTTC. This translates into CASSFPGTSDFSYNEQFF.

The genes are TRBV6-5 and TRBJ2-5; a weak D match, TRBD2 (6 bases). CDR1 is MNHEY and CDR2 is SVGAGI in the germline V gene. Trimming took off 2 bases at V and 8 bases at J, with 18 bases between the two ends. The length of the CDR3 is 15 residues. Here the CDR3 DNA reads TGTGCCAGCAGTTACATTGGGGGGACCACGGGTACCCAGTACTTC. This encodes CASSYIGGTTGTQYF.

CDR3 sequence: CASSHYPGQGGQPQHF. The CDR3 DNA reads TGTGCCAGCAGCCATTACCCGGGACAGGGGGGTCAGCCCCAGCATTTT. This chain joins TRBV4-2 and TRBJ1-5, with 11 bases aligning to TRBD1. V trimming: 3 bases; J trimming: 6 bases; junction bases outside the gene matches: 7. This CDR3 comprises 16 residues. Germline V gene sequence: CDR1 LGHNA, CDR2 YNFKEQ.

V is TRBV3-1 (or the pseudogene TRBV3-2) and J is TRBJ2-4; the D is unclear. Per the germline V gene, CDR1 is LGHDT and CDR2 is YNNKEL (reference sequence). V lost 4 bases to trimming and J lost 7 bases, with 14 bases between them. The CDR3 extends over 14 amino acids. CDR3 region: CASSPYRRLNIQYF. DNA of the CDR3: TGTGCCAGCAGCCCCTACCGTCGGCTGAACATTCAGTACTTC.

The V and J genes are TRBV6-6 and TRBJ1-3; D uncertain. The CDR3 loop spans 16 amino acids. The V end was cut by 0 bases, the J end by 2 bases, with 11 bases between. CDR1 and CDR2 (germline): MNHNY, SVGAGI (reference sequence). In DNA, the CDR3 is TGTGCCAGCAGTTACTCTCCGGGATCAACTGGAAACACCATATATTTT. This codes for CASSYSPGSTGNTIYF.

The CDR3 DNA reads as TGTGCCAGCAGCCAAAACTACAGAGGGGCTGAAGCTTTCTTT. It is translated as CASSQNYRGAEAFF. The chain recombines TRBV7-3 with TRBJ1-1; the D gene is possibly TRBD1 (5 bases). V lost 5 bases and J 6 bases, leaving 16 bases between the germline ends. Germline CDR1 is SGHTA and CDR2 is FQGTGA. This CDR3 spans 14 amino acids.

The gene calls are TRBV5-4 and TRBJ2-7, with D perhaps matching TRBD1 (6 bases). V lost 4 bases and J lost 3, with 17 bases in between. Germline V lookup: CDR1 SGHNT, CDR2 YYREEE (reference sequence). CDR3 size: 15 residues. CDR3 DNA sequence: TGTGCCAGCAGCCTGAGAGCAGGGGTGGGCTACGAGCAGTACTTC. This codes for CASSLRAGVGYEQYF. Full variable domain (rest looked up from reference TRBV5-4 and TRBJ2-7): ETGVTQSPTHLIKTRGQQVTLRCSSQSGHNTVSWYQQALGQGPQFIFQYYREEENGRGNFPPRFSGLQFPNYSSELNVNALELDDSALYLCASSLRAGVGYEQYFGPGTRLTVT.

A single count supports this clone. The chain recombines TRBV2 with TRBJ1-1; TRBD1 is a possible D gene (6 bases). V was trimmed by 7 bases and J by 3 bases, leaving 12 bases between them. Looked up from germline, CDR1 is SNHLY and CDR2 is FYNNEI. The CDR3 loop spans 13 amino acids. The CDR3 is CASIGQRYTEAFF. The CDR3 nucleotides are TGTGCCAGCATCGGACAGCGATACACTGAAGCTTTCTTT.

This chain uses TRBV5-5 with TRBJ1-3; 7 positions agree with TRBD1. CDR3 length: 14 amino acids. V lost 4 bases, J lost 5 bases, and 6 bases stayed unmatched. In germline, CDR1 is SGHKS, CDR2 YYEKEE (reference sequence). The DNA of the CDR3 is TGTGCCAGCAGCCCTGGGACAGCTAGAAACACCATATATTTT. Amino acid sequence: CASSPGTARNTIYF. Looking up the rest from reference TRBV5-5 and TRBJ1-3 gives the full variable domain: DAGVTQSPTHLIKTRGQQVTLRCSPISGHKSVSWYQQVLGQGPQFIFQYYEKEERGRGNFPDRFSARQFPNYSSELNVNALLLGDSALYLCASSPGTARNTIYFGEGSWLTVV.

CDR3: CASKTLDGSPLHF. The CDR3 DNA reads TGTGCCAGCAAGACCCTTGACGGTTCACCCCTCCACTTT. The chain links TRBV12-3 or TRBV12-4 to TRBJ1-6; D is uncertain. With 7 bases removed from V and 9 bases from J, the gap between germline ends came to 13 bases. CDR3 length: 13 residues.

This sequence joins TRBV6-5 and TRBJ2-7; no reliable D call. CDR3 size: 14 residues. The germline CDR1 and CDR2 sequences are MNHEY and SVGAGI. Trimming pared 6 bases from V and 5 bases from J, leaving 17 bases between. The CDR3 here is CASRSPGLRHEQYF. The DNA for the CDR3 is TGTGCCAGCAGATCACCCGGGCTGCGCCACGAGCAGTACTTC.

The genes are TRBV30 and TRBJ2-7; D unclear. The CDR3 is made up of 14 amino acids. Germline CDR1 reads GTSNPN; CDR2 reads SVGIG (reference sequence). V was clipped by 0 bases and J by 0 bases, with 9 bases between them. CDR3 DNA sequence: TGTGCCTGGAGTGTACTGCGGATCTCCTACGAGCAGTACTTC. Encoded protein: CAWSVLRISYEQYF.

The gene calls are TRBV6-2 or TRBV6-3 and TRBJ2-4, with D maybe TRBD1 (6 bases). This CDR3 spans 16 amino acids. Trimming removed 0 bases at V and 0 bases at J, with 9 bases between. Germline V lookup: CDR1 MNHEY, CDR2 SVGEGT. CDR3 sequence reads: CASSYSRTVAKNIQYF. In DNA form, the CDR3 reads TGTGCCAGCAGTTACTCAAGGACAGTAGCCAAAAACATTCAGTACTTC.

The V gene is TRBV4-2, the J gene TRBJ1-4; weak D call: TRBD1 (5 bases). Per germline, CDR1 LGHNA and CDR2 YNFKEQ. The germline V and J ends were trimmed by 0 bases and 5 bases, with 10 bases remaining between them. The CDR3 contains 15 residues. CDR3 region: CASSQDRGENEKLFF. The CDR3 nucleotides are TGTGCCAGCAGCCAAGATCGGGGGGAAAATGAAAAACTGTTTTTT.

The chain uses TRBV5-4 and TRBJ2-5; D possibly corresponds to TRBD2 (5 bases). CDR3 length: 12 amino acids. From germline, CDR1 is SGHNT and CDR2 YYREEE (reference sequence). The V end lost 2 bases, the J end lost 5 bases, and 7 bases lay between the germline ends. The CDR3 loop is CASSFQRETQYF. CDR3 nucleotides: TGTGCCAGCAGCTTCCAGCGGGAGACCCAGTACTTC.

The chain couples TRBV11-3 to TRBJ2-2; TRBD1 aligns across 8 bases. CDR1 SGHNT and CDR2 YENEEA come from the germline V gene. CDR3 size: 17 residues. V was pared by 4 bases and J by 5 bases, with 12 bases of the junction left unmatched. The CDR3 loop is CASSSPGGTGTTGELFF. For the CDR3, the DNA is TGTGCCAGCAGCTCCCCCGGAGGGACAGGAACTACCGGGGAGCTGTTTTTT.

This chain uses TRBV6-5 with TRBJ1-1; perhaps TRBD1 as D (5 bases). The V end was cut by 5 bases, the J end by 6 bases, with 16 bases between. This CDR3 has 14 amino acids. CDR1 MNHEY and CDR2 SVGAGI come from the germline V gene. The CDR3 sequence is CASSLVGGGAEAFF. The DNA for the CDR3 is TGTGCCAGCAGTCTAGTGGGGGGAGGGGCTGAAGCTTTCTTT.

The CDR3 spells CASSVGWARSYNEQFF. The CDR3 DNA reads TGTGCCAGCAGCGTAGGTTGGGCCCGCTCCTACAATGAGCAGTTCTTC. V is TRBV9 and J is TRBJ2-1; D gene unclear. The CDR3 length is 16 residues. From germline, CDR1 is SGDLS and CDR2 YYNGEE. Trimming stripped 0 bases from V and 0 bases from J, with 10 bases between.

The chain recombines TRBV28 with TRBJ1-2; possible D gene TRBD1, 6 bases. Looked up from germline, CDR1 is MDHEN and CDR2 is SYDVKM. The CDR3 runs to 15 residues. Trimming cost V 7 bases and J 4 bases, with 19 bases left between them. The CDR3 protein is CASTNSLGTIYGYTF. CDR3 bases: TGTGCCAGCACCAACTCCCTGGGGACAATCTATGGCTACACCTTC.

A remark on this clone: Other DNA sequences from this sample encode an identical CDR3 as well. The chain joins TRBV7-9 to TRBJ2-1, with a weak D call TRBD2 (5 bases). Germline V CDR1 and CDR2: SEHNR, FQNEAQ (reference sequence). The CDR3 extends over 15 amino acids. The germline V and J ends were trimmed by 5 bases and 0 bases, with 11 bases remaining between them. CDR3 residues: CASSPLGSSYNEQFF. As DNA, the CDR3 is TGTGCCAGCAGCCCCCTTGGGAGCTCCTACAATGAGCAGTTCTTC.

The J gene is TRBJ2-5, the V gene TRBV7-2; D is uncertain. Trimming removed 2 bases from V and 5 bases from J, with 9 bases in between. Per germline, CDR1 SGHTA and CDR2 FQGNSA. The CDR3 has 13 residues. This CDR3 reads CASSLSIPETQYF. CDR3 sequence (DNA): TGTGCCAGCAGCTTATCCATCCCGGAGACCCAGTACTTC.